This is a list of T cell receptor beta chains from one sample in a study of shared clonotypes between healthy human individuals. Clones were sequenced by immunoSEQ multiplex PCR, and TCRdb holds only the in-frame ones, with some missing. The table includes around 720,000 clones, around 78% detected once. The sequencing input was memory CD4+ T cells sorted from blood. The receptor set was obtained from a woman aged 30 to 39 in good health. Each CDR3 is given with its conserved first and last residue. A D gene is named only where the DNA matches it firmly. Clone size, where shown, is once, few, many, or a class for clones that have expanded.

v_call,d_call,j_call,clone_size,cdr3_nt,cdr3_aa
TRBV5-6,TRBD1,TRBJ1-5,few,TGTGCCAGCAGCTTTGGGACAGGGTTCGGACAGCCCCAGCATTTT,CASSFGTGFGQPQHF
TRBV30,.,TRBJ1-2,.,TGTGCCTGGAGTGTAGGGGGTGGCTACACCTTC,CAWSVGGGYTF
TRBV28,TRBD2,TRBJ2-7,.,TGTGCCAGCAGCCCCACCCGACTAGCGGGAGAGAAGAGAGCCTACGAGCAGTACTTC,CASSPTRLAGEKRAYEQYF
TRBV4-2,.,TRBJ2-3,.,TGTGCCAGCAGCCAAGATGAGCGGCGCACAGATACGCAGTATTTT,CASSQDERRTDTQYF
TRBV5-1,TRBD1,TRBJ1-1,few,TGCGCCAGCAGAAGAACAGGGGACAACACTGAAGCTTTCTTT,CASRRTGDNTEAFF
TRBV9,TRBD1,TRBJ2-7,.,TGTGCCAGCAGCCCAGGGACAGGGAGTTTGGCGCAGTACTTC,CASSPGTGSLAQYF
TRBV7-9,TRBD1,TRBJ2-7,.,TGTGCCAGCAGTTCGGACAGGGGGCCTGTCGAGCAGTACTTC,CASSSDRGPVEQYF
TRBV7-9,TRBD2,TRBJ2-1,.,TGTGCCAGCAGCTTACTCGGGAGGGCCAGCGATGAGCAGTTCTTC,CASSLLGRASDEQFF
TRBV30,TRBD1,TRBJ2-4,.,TGTGCCTGGGAACCGGGGACAGGGGGAAGGGTCGTCAAAAACATTCAGTACTTC,CAWEPGTGGRVVKNIQYF
TRBV7-3,.,TRBJ2-3,.,TGTGCCAGCAGCGATCGACTAGAAACAGATACGCAGTATTTT,CASSDRLETDTQYF
TRBV6-1,.,TRBJ1-2,once,TGTGCCAGCAGTTCGGCAGGGCACTATGGCTACACCTTC,CASSSAGHYGYTF
TRBV30,.,TRBJ1-2,many,TGTGCCTGGGATCTAAGAGGATATGGCTACACCTTC,CAWDLRGYGYTF
TRBV19,TRBD2,TRBJ2-5,.,TGTGCCAGTAGCCCGACTAGCGGGAGTATTGGAGAGACCCAGTACTTC,CASSPTSGSIGETQYF